The 17 T cell receptor beta chains reported below all come from one sample, sequenced in a study of CD8 T cells in ankylosing spondylitis. These TCRs are of unknown antigen specificity. TCRdb recomputed calls from the 5' RACE reads with MiXCR, one row per CDR3 protein. This sample has approximately 400,000 distinct CDR3 sequences; over 15% occur once, and the top ten carry approximately 1%. Study-wide results and caveats: For ankylosing spondylitis blood, a TCR beta motif of seven to nine highly homologous variants appeared characteristic.

The sequencing input was blood, either unsorted or a sorted T cell fraction (not recorded which). The source is a male donor with ankylosing spondylitis.

The V call is TRBV28, the J call TRBJ1-5; D call uncertain. Trimming took 2 bases from V and 7 from J, leaving 9 bases between them. Germline CDR1 is MDHEN and CDR2 is SYDVKM. The CDR3 loop spans 13 amino acids. CDR3 residues: CASSLGFSQPQHF. The DNA for the CDR3 is TGTGCCAGCAGTTTAGGGTTTTCCCAGCCCCAGCATTTT.

This clonotype was seen more than once but under ten times. The chain recombines TRBV7-9 with TRBJ2-5; 7 nucleotides agree with TRBD1. CDR1 and CDR2 (germline): SEHNR, FQNEAQ (reference sequence). The CDR3 loop spans 15 amino acids. The trim removed 1 base at V and 2 bases at J, leaving 4 bases unmatched. The CDR3: CASSLEGTVQETQYF. The CDR3 coding sequence is TGTGCCAGCAGCTTAGAGGGGACAGTACAAGAGACCCAGTACTTC.

This clonotype was observed a few times. This chain joins TRBV15 and TRBJ2-7; D may match TRBD1 or TRBD2 (5 bases each). The CDR3 extends over 14 amino acids. The germline V gene encodes CDR1 LNHNV and CDR2 YYDKDF (reference sequence). Between the trimmed V and J ends, which lost 1 base and 6 bases, there was a span of 13 bases. CDR3 loop: CATSRGGVSREQYF. CDR3 DNA sequence: TGTGCCACCAGCAGAGGAGGGGTAAGTCGCGAGCAGTACTTC.

The J gene is TRBJ2-7, the V gene TRBV5-1; 8 bases are a match to TRBD2. This CDR3 region has 14 residues. From germline, CDR1 is SGHRS and CDR2 YFSETQ. After removal of 0 bases from V and 4 bases from J, the junction contained 3 bases not matched to a gene. The CDR3 sequence is CASSLESGGYEQYF. The CDR3 DNA reads TGCGCCAGCAGCTTGGAGTCGGGAGGGTACGAGCAGTACTTC.

V gene TRBV6-1 combines with J gene TRBJ1-2; 7 nucleotides match TRBD1. Germline CDR1 MNHNS, CDR2 SASEGT. V gave up 7 bases and J gave up 5 bases; unmatched junction bases: 19. The CDR3 runs 17 residues. CDR3 sequence reads: CASTQRGGQKEGYGYTF. The CDR3 nucleotides are TGTGCCAGCACCCAACGAGGGGGACAGAAGGAGGGGTATGGCTACACCTTC.

The CDR3 DNA sequence: TGCGCCAGCAGCCAAGTTTCCCCGAACACTGAAGCTTTCTTT. The encoded protein is CASSQVSPNTEAFF. V and J are TRBV4-1 and TRBJ1-1; D gene uncertain. Germline V gene data show CDR1 as MGHRA and CDR2 as YSYEKL. The CDR3 loop spans 14 amino acids. V was cut by 1 base and J by 1 base, with 7 bases left in between.

The chain has TRBV6-1 and TRBJ1-2; D remains unclear. V was pared by 0 bases and J by 11 bases, with 19 bases between. The CDR3 has 15 residues. The germline CDR1 and CDR2 sequences are MNHNS and SASEGT. The CDR3, as DNA: TGTGCCAGCAGTGAAGCGTTCTCCGCTATAGGGTTTTACACCTTC. The encoded protein is CASSEAFSAIGFYTF.

This clonotype was detected a few times. The chain links TRBV7-2 to TRBJ1-1, with D uncertain. Germline CDR1 SGHTA, CDR2 FQGNSA. The V end was cut by 4 bases, the J end by 6 bases, with 12 bases between. The CDR3 covers 13 residues. In DNA, the CDR3 is TGTGCCAGCAGCTCCCAATCGTGGGCTGAAGCTTTCTTT. Residues: CASSSQSWAEAFF.

This clonotype was recorded a few times. CDR3 protein: CSAIKPRGAETQYF. DNA for the CDR3: TGCAGTGCTATAAAGCCCAGGGGAGCGGAGACCCAGTACTTC. V usage is TRBV20-1 and J usage is TRBJ2-5; tentative D call: TRBD1 (6 bases). From germline, CDR1 is DFQATT and CDR2 SNEGSKA (reference sequence). V was clipped by 4 bases and J by 5 bases, with 17 bases between them. This CDR3 contains 14 residues.

This clonotype was detected only a few times. J is TRBJ2-3 and V is TRBV12-1; the D call of TRBD2 is as the table states it, not checked on the DNA. TRBV12-1 is classified as a pseudogene. The CDR3 is 22 residues long. The CDR3 region has the DNA TGTGCCAGCAGCTCCGCCATGACTCTCGGACTAGCGGGAGTAAAAGGAACAGATACGCAGTATTTT. It encodes CASSSAMTLGLAGVKGTDTQYF.

The rearrangement links TRBV7-9 to TRBJ2-7; TRBD2 aligns across 9 bases. J lost 4 bases, V lost 3 bases, and 7 bases had no gene match. The CDR3 has 15 amino acids. Germline V gives CDR1 SEHNR, CDR2 FQNEAQ (reference sequence). As DNA, the CDR3 is TGTGCCAGCAGCTTGACTAGCGGCAGTTTATACGAGCAGTACTTC. Translated: CASSLTSGSLYEQYF. The full variable domain, its missing parts supplied by reference TRBV7-9 and TRBJ2-7, is DTGVSQNPRHKITKRGQNVTFRCDPISEHNRLYWYRQTLGQGPEFLTYFQNEAQLEKSRLLSDRFSAERPKGSFSTLEIQRTEQGDSAMYLCASSLTSGSLYEQYFGPGTRLTVT.

The rearrangement links TRBV7-9 to TRBJ2-3; TRBD2 agrees at 10 bases. Germline lookup yields CDR1 SEHNR and CDR2 FQNEAQ (reference sequence). The CDR3 contains 15 residues. J lost 2 bases, V lost 8 bases, and 7 bases had no gene match. The CDR3 sequence is CASLTSGVNTDTQYF. The DNA of the CDR3 is TGTGCCAGCCTTACTAGCGGGGTAAACACAGATACGCAGTATTTT.

This clonotype was seen only a few times. The chain joins TRBV2 to TRBJ1-5, with a tentative D call TRBD1 (5 bases). Germline assignment: CDR1 SNHLY and CDR2 FYNNEI. V lost 4 bases to trimming and J lost 0 bases, with 10 bases between them. The CDR3 covers 15 residues. The CDR3 DNA sequence: TGTGCCAGCAGTGCGGACACATATAGCAATCAGCCCCAGCATTTT. It is translated as CASSADTYSNQPQHF.

The CDR3 DNA follows: TGTGCCAGCAGTTTCAGGCGGGACGGGGCTTGGGAGCAGTTCTTC. This sequence encodes CASSFRRDGAWEQFF. This rearrangement joins TRBV12-3 or TRBV12-4 to TRBJ2-1, with a weak D call TRBD2 (6 bases). V lost 3 bases, J lost 10 bases, and 19 bases lay in between. The CDR3 runs to 15 residues.

This clonotype was counted at least ten times. The chain combines TRBV21-1 with TRBJ1-5; TRBD1 is the table's D call and was not checked against the DNA. TRBV21-1 is a listed pseudogene. CDR3 length equals 16 residues. CDR3: CASSDGQGAGNQPQHF. The CDR3 region has the DNA TGTGCCAGCAGTGATGGGCAGGGGGCAGGCAATCAGCCCCAGCATTTT.

This clonotype has a handful of counts. The rearrangement uses TRBV7-6 and TRBJ1-3; D unclear. Germline V gives CDR1 SGHVS, CDR2 FNYEAQ. The CDR3 totals 16 residues. Trimming stripped 5 bases from V and 0 bases from J, with 14 bases between. Here the CDR3 reads CASSDNVAGSGNTIYF. The CDR3 region has the DNA TGTGCCAGCAGCGACAACGTAGCGGGCTCTGGAAACACCATATATTTT.

This sequence joins TRBV12-3 or TRBV12-4 and TRBJ1-4; maybe TRBD1 (6 bases). This CDR3 region has 17 residues. V was cut by 1 base and J by 5 bases, with 17 bases left in between. CDR3 region: CASSLGGLTGGNEKLFF. CDR3 in DNA: TGTGCCAGCAGTTTAGGGGGTCTGACAGGAGGGAATGAAAAACTGTTTTTT.